What follows describes a single T cell receptor beta chain. Its cognate antigen is unknown. Blood CD8+ and CD4+ T cells underwent high-throughput TCR beta sequencing. TEMRA cells were FACS-enriched, while CD8+ and CD4+ T cells were negatively isolated. The sample belongs to a study of CD8 T cells in Susac syndrome. RNA was extracted with the RNeasy kit, and a quantity of about 0.45 to 1 ug was reverse transcribed using random hexamers. Each CDR3 protein is one row after TCRdb ran MiXCR on the immunoSEQ multiplex PCR reads. The table includes 100,000 to 150,000 distinct CDR3 sequences, around 75% detected once. The study, taken as a whole, reports: The study conceded that its TCR sequencing and HLA analysis involved relatively few individuals.

The ends lost 9 bases at V and 2 bases at J; junction bases unmatched: 4. Germline CDR1 and CDR2: LNHDA and SQIVND (reference sequence). The CDR3 length is 13 residues. The sequenced sample consisted of CD8+ T cells from PBMCs. This chain uses TRBV19 with TRBJ2-1; 7 nucleotides line up with TRBD1. The clonotype originates from a human donor with multiple sclerosis. The CDR3 bases are TGTGCCAGCTCCGGGACAGCCTACAATGAGCAGTTCTTC. Encoded protein: CASSGTAYNEQFF.